This entry features one TCR beta chain sequence. Its antigen remains unidentified. This entry comes from a study of cytomegalovirus exposure and HLA in healthy donors. Study in general: Genotyping of more than 300 donors showed that about 83% belonged to the Caucasian-associated ancestry cluster.

General study points: Of the V segments, some could not be distinguished, including TRBV6-2 and TRBV6-3, and were excluded. TCR beta chains numbering some 150 were designated cytomegalovirus-associated.

The PCR had 60 Vbeta and 13 Jbeta primers. The data were produced by immunoSEQ multiplex PCR, yet TCRdb's version contains in-frame clones alone and is incomplete. The profile shows 110,000 or so clones, 65% to 80% of them singletons. The donors gave bone marrow, and they were healthy. Per the germline V gene, CDR1 is GTSNPN and CDR2 is SVGIG (reference sequence). The CDR3 has 14 amino acids. The V end was cut by 4 bases, the J end by 4 bases, with 16 bases between. The chain recombines TRBV30 with TRBJ1-2; D uncertain. The sequenced sample was PBMCs. This receptor was taken from a female donor in good health and CMV-seronegative. The chain's CDR3 is CAWTLSGGFYGYTF. CDR3 nucleotides: TGTGCCTGGACCCTCAGTGGAGGGTTCTATGGCTACACCTTC.